This record covers a single T cell receptor beta chain. Its antigen is undetermined. Germline and junction disagree at one end, which may indicate a read error. Sorted cells numbering about 19,000 to 1,000,000, with 10%, 30% or 50% RNA, yielded the naive CD8 libraries. Naive CD8 T cells, phenotype CD8+CD4-CCR7+CD45RA+, were sorted. Listed TCR primers, together with previously described methods, were used for the bulk TCR libraries. In TCRdb, the PCR reads were re-called with MiXCR into one record per CDR3 protein. The top ten clones hold roughly 0.83% of a sample with hundreds of thousands of distinct CDR3 sequences, over 25% of them seen once. The record originates from a study of molecular identifiers for immune sequencing clone quantification. Study observations and caveats: Underestimation of highly expanded clone sizes could arise where identical TCR molecules share a barcode.

Germline CDR1 is MNHEY and CDR2 is SMNVEV (reference sequence). This CDR3 is built from 16 residues. Specimen: naive CD8+ T cells from blood, with Jurkat cell RNA spiked in. Stated subset: FACS-sorted CD8+CD4-CCR7+CD45RA+ naive T cells. The chain recombines TRBV27 with TRBJ2-2; 7 positions agree with TRBD2. The sequence derives from a human donor in good health. Some libraries in this study had Jurkat cell RNA spiked in. The CDR3 loop reads CASRGLGGIDTGALFF. Here the CDR3 DNA reads TGTGCCAGCAGGGGGCTGGGGGGGATAGACACCGGGGCGCTGTTTTTT.